This T cell receptor (beta chain) was captured by sequencing in a study of cytomegalovirus exposure and HLA in healthy donors. From germline, CDR1 is LNHDA and CDR2 SQIVND (reference sequence). With 7 bases removed from V and 0 bases from J, the gap between germline ends came to 9 bases. The CDR3 consists of 14 residues. Primers: 60 Vbeta forward and 13 Jbeta reverse. Repertoires were generated with immunoSEQ multiplex PCR, while TCRdb's copy carries only in-frame clones and drops some. The table has roughly 100,000 clones, less than 85% seen once. This sequence originates from a man aged 35-49 years in good health and CMV-seronegative. This chain links TRBV19 with TRBJ1-4; possibly TRBD1 for D (5 bases). Sequencing used PBMCs. The CDR3 nucleotides read TGTGCCAGTATGCCGGGGGCAACTAATGAAAAACTGTTTTTT. Its translation is CASMPGATNEKLFF.